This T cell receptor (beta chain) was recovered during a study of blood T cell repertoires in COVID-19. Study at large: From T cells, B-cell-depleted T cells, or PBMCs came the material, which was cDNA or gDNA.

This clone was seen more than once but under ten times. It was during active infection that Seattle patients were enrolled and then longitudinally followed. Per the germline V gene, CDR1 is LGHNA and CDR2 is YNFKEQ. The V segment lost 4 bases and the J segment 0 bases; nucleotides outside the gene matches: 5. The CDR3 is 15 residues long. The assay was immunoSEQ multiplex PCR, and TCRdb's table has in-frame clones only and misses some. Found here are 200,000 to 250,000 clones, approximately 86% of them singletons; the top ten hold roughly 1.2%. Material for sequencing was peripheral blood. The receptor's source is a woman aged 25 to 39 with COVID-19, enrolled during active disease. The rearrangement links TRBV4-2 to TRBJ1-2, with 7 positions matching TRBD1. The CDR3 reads CASSPRTGTNYGYTF. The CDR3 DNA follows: TGTGCCAGCAGCCCCAGGACAGGAACTAACTATGGCTACACCTTC.